The T cell receptor (beta chain) described here comes from a study of CD8+ T cells in alopecia areata. Specified treatment: oral pan-JAK inhibitor, 5-10 mg twice daily. RNA extraction and reverse transcription yielded cDNA as sequencing template. Generated by immunoSEQ multiplex PCR, the TCRdb table keeps only in-frame clones and is missing some. The repertoire includes some 180,000 clones, roughly 53% of them detected once, and 10% to 12% sits in the top ten. This clone was seen a few times. The CDR3 totals 15 residues. V was shortened by 2 bases and J by 3 bases, with 14 bases between the two germline ends. Germline V gives CDR1 SGHTA, CDR2 FQGNSA.

This TCR derives from a human donor with alopecia areata. This sequence joins TRBV7-2 and TRBJ2-7, with D perhaps given as TRBD1 or TRBD2 (7 bases each). Specimen: CD8+ T cells sorted from blood, collected at week 24, from a patient treated with tofacitinib. The CDR3 loop reads CASSLQRDRDYEQYF. For the CDR3, the DNA is TGTGCCAGCAGCTTACAGCGGGACAGAGACTACGAGCAGTACTTC.